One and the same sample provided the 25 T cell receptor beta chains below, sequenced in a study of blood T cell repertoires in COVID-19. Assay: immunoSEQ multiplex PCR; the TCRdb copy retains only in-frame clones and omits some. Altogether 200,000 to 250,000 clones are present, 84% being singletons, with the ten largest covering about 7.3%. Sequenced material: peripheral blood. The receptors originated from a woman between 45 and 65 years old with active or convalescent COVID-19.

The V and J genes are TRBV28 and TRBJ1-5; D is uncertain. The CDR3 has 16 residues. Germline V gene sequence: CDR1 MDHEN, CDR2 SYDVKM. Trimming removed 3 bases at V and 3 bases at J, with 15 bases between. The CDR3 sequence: CASSFDHRGSNQPQHF. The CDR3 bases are TGTGCCAGCAGTTTCGATCACCGGGGTTCCAATCAGCCCCAGCATTTT.

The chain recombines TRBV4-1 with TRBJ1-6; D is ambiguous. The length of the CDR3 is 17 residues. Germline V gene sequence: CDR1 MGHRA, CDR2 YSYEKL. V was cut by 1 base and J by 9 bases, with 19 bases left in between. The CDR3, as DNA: TGCGCCAGCAGCCAAGGCTACGCGTTCCGGAGAAGTTCACCCCTCCACTTT. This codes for CASSQGYAFRRSSPLHF.

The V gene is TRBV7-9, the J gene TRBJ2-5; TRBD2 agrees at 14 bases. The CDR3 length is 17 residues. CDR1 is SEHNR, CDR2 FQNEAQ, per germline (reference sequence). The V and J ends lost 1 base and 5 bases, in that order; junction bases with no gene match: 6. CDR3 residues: CASSLGLAGGQVETQYF. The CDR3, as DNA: TGTGCCAGCAGCTTAGGACTAGCGGGGGGGCAGGTCGAGACCCAGTACTTC. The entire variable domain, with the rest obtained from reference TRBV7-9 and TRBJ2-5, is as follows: DTGVSQNPRHKITKRGQNVTFRCDPISEHNRLYWYRQTLGQGPEFLTYFQNEAQLEKSRLLSDRFSAERPKGSFSTLEIQRTEQGDSAMYLCASSLGLAGGQVETQYFGPGTRLLVL.

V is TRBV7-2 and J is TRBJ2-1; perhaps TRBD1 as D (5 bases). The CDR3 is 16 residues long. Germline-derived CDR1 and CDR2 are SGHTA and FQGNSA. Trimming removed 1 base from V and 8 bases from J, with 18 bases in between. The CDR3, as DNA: TGTGCCAGCAGCTTAGGTGTCAGGGCCTCGGAAGATGAGCAGTTCTTC. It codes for CASSLGVRASEDEQFF.

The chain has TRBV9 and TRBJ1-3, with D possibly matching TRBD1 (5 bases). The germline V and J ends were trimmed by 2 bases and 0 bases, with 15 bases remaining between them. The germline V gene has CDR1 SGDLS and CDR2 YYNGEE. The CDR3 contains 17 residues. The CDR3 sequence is CASSVGPGGPSGNTIYF. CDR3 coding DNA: TGTGCCAGCAGCGTGGGGCCGGGGGGACCCTCTGGAAACACCATATATTTT.

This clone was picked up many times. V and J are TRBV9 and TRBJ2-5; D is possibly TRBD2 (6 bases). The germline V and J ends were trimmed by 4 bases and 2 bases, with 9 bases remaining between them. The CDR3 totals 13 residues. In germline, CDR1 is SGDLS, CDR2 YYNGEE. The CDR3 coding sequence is TGTGCCAGCAGCCCGGGAGCGCAAGAGACCCAGTACTTC. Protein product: CASSPGAQETQYF.

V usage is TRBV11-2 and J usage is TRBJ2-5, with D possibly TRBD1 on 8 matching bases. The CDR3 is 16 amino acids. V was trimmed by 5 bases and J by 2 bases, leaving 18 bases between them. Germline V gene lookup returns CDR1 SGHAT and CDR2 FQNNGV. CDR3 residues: CASSHRQGRVQETQYF. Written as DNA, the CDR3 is TGTGCCAGCAGCCACCGACAGGGGAGGGTTCAAGAGACCCAGTACTTC.

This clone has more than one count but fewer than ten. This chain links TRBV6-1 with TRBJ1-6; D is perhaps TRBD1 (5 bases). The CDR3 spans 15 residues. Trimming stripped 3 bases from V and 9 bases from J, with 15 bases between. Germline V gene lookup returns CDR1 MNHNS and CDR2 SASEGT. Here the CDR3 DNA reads TGTGCCAGCAGTGAGGACAACCTACGGAGTTCACCCCTCCACTTT. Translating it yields CASSEDNLRSSPLHF.

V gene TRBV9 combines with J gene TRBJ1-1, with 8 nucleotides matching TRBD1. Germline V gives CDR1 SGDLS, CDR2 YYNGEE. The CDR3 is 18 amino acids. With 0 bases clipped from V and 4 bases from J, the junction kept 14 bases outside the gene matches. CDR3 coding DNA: TGTGCCAGCAGCGTAGGTCCCGGACAGGGCGCGTTTGGCACTGAAGCTTTCTTT. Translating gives CASSVGPGQGAFGTEAFF. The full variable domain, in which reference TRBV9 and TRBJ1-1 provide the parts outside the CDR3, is DSGVTQTPKHLITATGQRVTLRCSPRSGDLSVYWYQQSLDQGLQFLIQYYNGEERAKGNILERFSAQQFPDLHSELNLSSLELGDSALYFCASSVGPGQGAFGTEAFFGQGTRLTVV.

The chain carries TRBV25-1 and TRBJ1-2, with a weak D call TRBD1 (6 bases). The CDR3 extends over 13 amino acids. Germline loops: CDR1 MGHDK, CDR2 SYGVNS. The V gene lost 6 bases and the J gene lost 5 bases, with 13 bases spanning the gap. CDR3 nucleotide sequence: TGTGCCAGCAGCGGGAGGGGGTGGTATGGCTACACCTTC. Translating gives CASSGRGWYGYTF.

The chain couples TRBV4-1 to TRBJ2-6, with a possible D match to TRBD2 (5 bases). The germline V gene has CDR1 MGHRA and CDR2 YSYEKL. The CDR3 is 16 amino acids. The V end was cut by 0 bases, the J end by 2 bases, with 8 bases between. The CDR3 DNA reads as TGCGCCAGCAGCCAAGAATCGGGAACTGGGGCCAACGTCCTGACTTTC. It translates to CASSQESGTGANVLTF.

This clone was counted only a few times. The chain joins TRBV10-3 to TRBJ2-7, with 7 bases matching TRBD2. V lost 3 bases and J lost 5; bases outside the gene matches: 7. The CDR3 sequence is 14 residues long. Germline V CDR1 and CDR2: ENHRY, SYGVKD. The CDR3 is CAISDGGRTHEQYF. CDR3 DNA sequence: TGTGCCATCAGTGACGGCGGGAGAACCCACGAGCAGTACTTC.

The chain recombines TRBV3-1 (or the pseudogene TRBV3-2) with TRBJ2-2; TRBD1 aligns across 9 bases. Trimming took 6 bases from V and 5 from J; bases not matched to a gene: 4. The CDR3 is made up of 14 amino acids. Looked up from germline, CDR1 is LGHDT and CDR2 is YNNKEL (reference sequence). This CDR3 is CASSLGQGTGELFF. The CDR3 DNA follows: TGTGCCAGCAGTCTGGGACAGGGAACCGGGGAGCTGTTTTTT.

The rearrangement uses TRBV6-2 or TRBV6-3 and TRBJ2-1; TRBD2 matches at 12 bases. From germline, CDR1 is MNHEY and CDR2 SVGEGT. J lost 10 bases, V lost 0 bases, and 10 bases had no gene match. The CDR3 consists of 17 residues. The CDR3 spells CASSYSRGLAGGQEQFF. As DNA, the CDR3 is TGTGCCAGCAGTTACTCGAGAGGGCTAGCGGGGGGGCAAGAGCAGTTCTTC.

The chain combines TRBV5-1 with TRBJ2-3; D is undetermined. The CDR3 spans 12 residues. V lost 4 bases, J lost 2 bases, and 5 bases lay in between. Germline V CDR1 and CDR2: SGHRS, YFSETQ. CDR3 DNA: TGCGCCAGCAGCCTTAACACAGATACGCAGTATTTT. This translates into CASSLNTDTQYF.

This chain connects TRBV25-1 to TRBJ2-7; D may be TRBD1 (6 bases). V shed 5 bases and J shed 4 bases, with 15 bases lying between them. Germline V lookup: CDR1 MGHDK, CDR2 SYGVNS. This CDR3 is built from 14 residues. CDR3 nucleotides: TGTGCCAGCAGTTCCTACAGGGATGGGTACGAGCAGTACTTC. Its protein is CASSSYRDGYEQYF.

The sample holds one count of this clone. CDR3 amino acids: CASTQGISSYNSPLHF. The CDR3 DNA reads TGTGCCAGCACCCAGGGGATTAGCTCCTATAATTCACCCCTCCACTTT. V and J are TRBV6-6 and TRBJ1-6, with D possibly matching TRBD1 (6 bases). CDR3 length: 16 residues. Looked up from germline, CDR1 is MNHNY and CDR2 is SVGAGI (reference sequence). Trimming left V 7 bases short and J 0 bases short, with 13 bases between.

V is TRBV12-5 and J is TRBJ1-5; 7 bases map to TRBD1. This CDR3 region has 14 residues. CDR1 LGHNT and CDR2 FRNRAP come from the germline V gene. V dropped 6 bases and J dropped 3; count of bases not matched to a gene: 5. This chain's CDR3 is CASGPGTVNQPQHF. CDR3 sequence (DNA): TGTGCTAGTGGCCCTGGGACAGTCAATCAGCCCCAGCATTTT.

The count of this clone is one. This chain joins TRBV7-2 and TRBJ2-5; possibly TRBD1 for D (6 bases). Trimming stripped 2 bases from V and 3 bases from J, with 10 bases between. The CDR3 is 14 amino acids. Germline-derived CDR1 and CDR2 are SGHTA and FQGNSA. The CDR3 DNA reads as TGTGCCAGCAGCTTAAACAGGGCGGAAGAGACCCAGTACTTC. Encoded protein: CASSLNRAEETQYF.

CDR3 loop: CASSSQGLLQQFF. The CDR3 DNA is TGTGCCAGCAGCTCCCAAGGACTCCTTCAGCAGTTCTTC. The V gene is TRBV5-4, the J gene TRBJ2-1; a possible D gene is TRBD2 (5 bases). The CDR3 runs 13 residues. Germline lookup yields CDR1 SGHNT and CDR2 YYREEE (reference sequence). Trimming cost V 3 bases and J 11 bases, with 15 bases left between them.

CDR3: CASSQELATLNTGELFF. The CDR3 region has the DNA TGCGCCAGCAGCCAAGAACTAGCGACCCTGAACACCGGGGAGCTGTTTTTT. The genes are TRBV4-1 and TRBJ2-2, with 7 positions matching TRBD2. Germline CDR1 MGHRA, CDR2 YSYEKL. The junction had 5 bases not matched to a gene; V was cut back by 0 bases and J by 1 base. This CDR3 is 17 amino acids long.

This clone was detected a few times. For the CDR3, the DNA is TGTGCCAGCAGTCTAGGGACATTTAAGAATCAGCCCCAGCATTTT. Protein: CASSLGTFKNQPQHF. The chain combines TRBV28 with TRBJ1-5; possible D gene TRBD1, 6 bases. The germline gives CDR1 MDHEN, CDR2 SYDVKM. Between the trimmed V and J ends, which lost 5 bases and 4 bases, there was a span of 15 bases. The CDR3 covers 15 residues.

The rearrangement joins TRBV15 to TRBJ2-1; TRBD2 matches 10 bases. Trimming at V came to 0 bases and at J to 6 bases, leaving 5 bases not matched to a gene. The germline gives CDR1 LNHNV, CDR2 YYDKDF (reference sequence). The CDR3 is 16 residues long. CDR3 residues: CATSREAGGITNEQFF. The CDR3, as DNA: TGTGCCACCAGCAGAGAAGCGGGGGGGATTACCAATGAGCAGTTCTTC.

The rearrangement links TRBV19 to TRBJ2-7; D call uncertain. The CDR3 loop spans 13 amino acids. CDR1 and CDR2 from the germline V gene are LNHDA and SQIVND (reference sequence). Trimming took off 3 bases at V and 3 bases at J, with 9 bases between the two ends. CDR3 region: CASSIVRFYEQYF. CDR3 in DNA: TGTGCCAGTAGTATTGTGCGGTTCTACGAGCAGTACTTC. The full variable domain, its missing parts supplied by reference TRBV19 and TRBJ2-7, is DGGITQSPKYLFRKEGQNVTLSCEQNLNHDAMYWYRQDPGQGLRLIYYSQIVNDFQKGDIAEGYSVSREKKESFPLTVTSAQKNPTAFYLCASSIVRFYEQYFGPGTRLTVT.

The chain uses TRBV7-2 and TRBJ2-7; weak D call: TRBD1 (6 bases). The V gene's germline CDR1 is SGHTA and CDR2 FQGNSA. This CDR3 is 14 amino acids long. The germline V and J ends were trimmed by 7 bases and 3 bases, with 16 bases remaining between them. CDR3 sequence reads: CASNPGAGVYEQYV. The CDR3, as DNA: TGTGCCAGCAACCCCGGGGCAGGGGTCTACGAGCAGTACGTC.